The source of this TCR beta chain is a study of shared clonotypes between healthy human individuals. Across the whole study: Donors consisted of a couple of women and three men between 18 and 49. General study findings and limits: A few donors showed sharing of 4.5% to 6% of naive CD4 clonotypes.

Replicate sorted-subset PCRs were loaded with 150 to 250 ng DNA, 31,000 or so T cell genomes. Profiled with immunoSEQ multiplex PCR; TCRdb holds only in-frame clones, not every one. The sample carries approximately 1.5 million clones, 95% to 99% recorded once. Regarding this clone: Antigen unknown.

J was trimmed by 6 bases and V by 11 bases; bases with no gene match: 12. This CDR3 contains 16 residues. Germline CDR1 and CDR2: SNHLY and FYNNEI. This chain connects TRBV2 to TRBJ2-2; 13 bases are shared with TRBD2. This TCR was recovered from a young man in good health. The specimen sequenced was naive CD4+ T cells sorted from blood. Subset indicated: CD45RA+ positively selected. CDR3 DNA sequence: TGTGCCGGCGGACTAGCGGGAGTGTTGGTGTCCGGGGAGCTGTTTTTT. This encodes CAGGLAGVLVSGELFF.